Listed here is a single T cell receptor (beta chain). Its antigen specificity is not known. The run used an Illumina HiSeq 2000. 5'RACE template switching, by which a universal primer site and unique molecular identifiers were added, was used to make TCR beta cDNA libraries. Priming for cDNA synthesis came from the TCR beta constant segment, and two successive PCR amplification steps followed. The authors' analysis ran thus. MIGEC handled demultiplexing of the reads and grouping by UMI, while MiTCR was used to assemble and quantify clonotypes. To exclude erroneous sequences, any TCR cDNA sequence not supported by at least two reads was discarded. The tcR package was used for downstream repertoire analysis, and clonotypes were matched across fractions by CDR3 nucleotide sequence plus V segment. VDJmatch was used to annotate antigen specificity against VDJdb, with one amino acid substitution in CDR3 permitted. Through TCRdb reprocessing, the reads give one entry per CDR3 protein sequence; DNA is omitted. It is TCRdb's table, rather than the study itself, that gives the V and J calls and clone size. This sample's table has entries for 550,000 to 600,000 distinct CDR3 sequences. 3.5% to 4.5% of the sample rests with the top ten.

The cysteine opens and the phenylalanine closes a CDR3 of 15 amino acids. No coding sequence is recorded. Taken from the germline V gene, the CDR1 and CDR2 loops are KGHDR and SFDVKD. A commercial ELISA kit detecting HCMV-specific IgG in serum was used to determine HCMV serostatus. Peripheral blood mononuclear cells were isolated from blood by Ficoll density gradient centrifugation. The data belong to a study of T cells expressing NK-cell markers (TCRdb year 2020). At the level of the whole study: In sorted CD3+CD56+NKG2C+, CD3+CD56+NKG2C- and CD3+CD56-NKG2C+ T-cell subsets from several donors, TCR beta-chain repertoires were profiled. Of the eight sequenced donors, seven were found to be HCMV-seropositive and one was found to be HCMV-seronegative. The study sequenced eight donors, all healthy volunteers chosen at random: three men and five women. Sequencing of the libraries produced 2 x 150 bp reads on Illumina HiSeq 2000/2500, MiSeq or NextSeq.

The investigation overall reported the following: It remained unclear whether the expanded NKG2C-expressing T cell clones were specific for HCMV antigens. Those dominant clonotypes were again the most abundant among CD3+CD56-NKG2C+ cells in several donors, at about 25-60.1%. In roughly 6 donors, the dominant CD3+CD56+NKG2C+ clonotypes ranked among the top 10 CD8+ clonotypes, making up roughly 1.0-8% of CD8+ T cells.

Recombination connected TRBV24-1 to TRBJ2-3; with no DNA, the TCRdb D assignment of TRBD1 cannot be verified. The specimen was blood T cells: a sorted CD56 or NKG2C T cell subset, CD4+ or CD8+ T cells, or bulk PBMC T cells (not recorded which). The receptor comes from a man younger than 30 in good health. Donor details come from another sample of the same person, matched by shared clones. The CDR3 amino acid sequence is: CATSDPGTSRDTQYF.